Listed here are 17 T cell receptor beta chains from one sample, sequenced in a study of cytomegalovirus exposure and HLA in healthy donors. Produced via immunoSEQ multiplex PCR; TCRdb's table is partial and in-frame only. The data hold about 120,000 clones, with roughly 90% observed a single time. Source material: PBMCs. All receptors derive from a woman aged 18-29 years in good health and CMV-seropositive.

This chain links TRBV29-1 with TRBJ1-2, with D tentatively TRBD1 (5 bases). Germline values: CDR1 SQVTM, CDR2 ANQGSEA. The CDR3 has 13 amino acids. V lost 8 bases and J 10 bases, leaving 23 bases between the germline ends. The CDR3 loop is CSTNPGPQEIYTF. The CDR3 coding sequence is TGCAGCACGAACCCCGGACCACAGGAGATCTACACCTTC.

The chain uses TRBV27 and TRBJ2-7; TRBD1 matches at 7 bases. Germline values: CDR1 MNHEY, CDR2 SMNVEV (reference sequence). V lost 2 bases and J lost 4; bases outside the gene matches: 2. This CDR3 spans 13 amino acids. CDR3 sequence: CASSLRQGYEQYF. The CDR3 DNA sequence: TGTGCCAGCAGTTTAAGACAGGGTTACGAGCAGTACTTC.

This chain connects TRBV5-4 to TRBJ2-1; TRBD1 matches at 10 bases. CDR1 is SGHNT, CDR2 YYREEE, per germline (reference sequence). Losses at the gene ends were 4 bases for V and 3 bases for J; bases not matched to a gene: 4. This CDR3 is built from 15 residues. CDR3 DNA sequence: TGTGCCAGCAGCAAGGACAGGGGGAGCTACAATGAGCAGTTCTTC. It translates to CASSKDRGSYNEQFF.

The chain links TRBV30 to TRBJ2-3, with a weak D call TRBD1 (5 bases). Trimming cost V 3 bases and J 0 bases, with 19 bases left between them. CDR1 is GTSNPN and CDR2 is SVGIG in the germline V gene (reference sequence). The CDR3 is 17 residues long. CDR3 residues: CAWSRARASISTDTQYF. For the CDR3, the DNA is TGTGCCTGGAGCAGGGCCAGGGCATCAATTAGCACAGATACGCAGTATTTT.

The chain has TRBV5-6 and TRBJ2-3, with D possibly being TRBD1 (6 bases). The CDR3 contains 16 residues. CDR1 is SGHDT, CDR2 YYEEEE, per germline. V was pared by 4 bases and J by 4 bases, with 19 bases between. The CDR3 loop is CASSLGGGSSPDTQYF. The CDR3 DNA is TGTGCCAGCAGCCTAGGGGGTGGGAGCTCACCAGATACGCAGTATTTT.

The V call is TRBV2, the J call TRBJ2-2; no definite D call. The CDR3 length is 13 residues. Germline CDR1 is SNHLY and CDR2 is FYNNEI. V shed 10 bases and J shed 5 bases, with 14 bases lying between them. The CDR3 here is CATSSRLTGELFF. The DNA for the CDR3 is TGTGCCACTTCGTCTCGTTTAACCGGGGAGCTGTTTTTT.

Written as DNA, the CDR3 is TGTGCCTGGGCCGGGAACACTGAAGCTTTCTTT. Its translation is CAWAGNTEAFF. The V call is TRBV30, the J call TRBJ1-1; D gene uncertain. The V gene lost 5 bases and the J gene lost 1 base, with 5 bases spanning the gap. The germline V gene encodes CDR1 GTSNPN and CDR2 SVGIG (reference sequence). The CDR3 is made up of 11 amino acids.

This clone was seen a single time. The chain joins TRBV19 to TRBJ2-7; 11 nucleotides agree with TRBD1. The J segment lost 1 base and the V segment lost 10 bases, leaving 9 bases of the junction unmatched. Germline-derived CDR1 and CDR2 are LNHDA and SQIVND (reference sequence). This CDR3 spans 15 amino acids. CDR3 residues: CATSQGTGGSYEQYF. CDR3 nucleotide sequence: TGTGCCACCTCCCAGGGGACAGGGGGATCCTACGAGCAGTACTTC. Full variable domain (rest looked up from reference TRBV19 and TRBJ2-7): DGGITQSPKYLFRKEGQNVTLSCEQNLNHDAMYWYRQDPGQGLRLIYYSQIVNDFQKGDIAEGYSVSREKKESFPLTVTSAQKNPTAFYLCATSQGTGGSYEQYFGPGTRLTVT.

In the case of this clone: Sequence at one end of the junction differs from germline and may be a read error. The chain links TRBV7-7 to TRBJ2-2; the match to TRBD2 covers 16 bases. The germline CDR1 and CDR2 sequences are SSHAT and FNYEAQ (reference sequence). There are 20 residues in the CDR3. The CDR3 nucleotides read TGTGCTAGCAGCTTACAGGTGGGGACTAGCGGGAGGGCCGGGACCGGGGAGCTGTTTTTT. Protein product: CASSLQVGTSGRAGTGELFF.

V and J are TRBV4-1 and TRBJ1-1; D remains ambiguous. V was pared by 0 bases and J by 10 bases, with 30 bases between. The CDR3 is made up of 19 amino acids. Germline V gene data show CDR1 as MGHRA and CDR2 as YSYEKL. CDR3 in amino acids: CASSQDWRERVVPLSGAFF. The CDR3 DNA reads as TGCGCCAGCAGCCAAGATTGGAGGGAACGAGTGGTTCCACTATCAGGAGCTTTCTTT.

This chain uses TRBV30 with TRBJ2-6, with TRBD1 matching over 7 bases. The CDR3 length is 18 residues. Germline V lookup: CDR1 GTSNPN, CDR2 SVGIG (reference sequence). With V trimmed by 1 base and J by 0 bases, 9 bases remained unmatched. The CDR3 spells CAWSAYWAGGSGANVLTF. The CDR3 DNA sequence: TGTGCCTGGAGTGCCTATTGGGCAGGGGGCTCTGGGGCCAACGTCCTGACTTTC.

The chain couples TRBV15 to TRBJ1-4; 12 bases map to TRBD1. Germline assignment: CDR1 LNHNV and CDR2 YYDKDF (reference sequence). The CDR3 covers 17 residues. V gave up 5 bases and J gave up 7 bases; unmatched junction bases: 11. The CDR3 region is CATSPGQGAVTFEKLFF. CDR3 nucleotides: TGTGCCACCAGCCCGGGACAGGGGGCTGTCACGTTTGAAAAACTGTTTTTT.

The CDR3 spells CASSALAPTSGQNTEAFF. The CDR3 DNA follows: TGTGCCAGCAGCGCTCTCGCCCCTACGTCAGGGCAAAACACTGAAGCTTTCTTT. The rearrangement uses TRBV11-2 and TRBJ1-1; the D gene is possibly TRBD1 (5 bases). Germline V gives CDR1 SGHAT, CDR2 FQNNGV. The CDR3 is 18 amino acids. The germline V and J ends were trimmed by 5 bases and 2 bases, with 24 bases remaining between them.

The V gene is TRBV2, the J gene TRBJ2-7; a possible D gene is TRBD1 (5 bases). Germline lookup yields CDR1 SNHLY and CDR2 FYNNEI. The V end was cut by 7 bases, the J end by 4 bases, with 11 bases between. The CDR3 spans 12 residues. As DNA, the CDR3 is TGTGCCAGCAAGGGGCCCAGGTACGAGCAGTACTTC. Its translation: CASKGPRYEQYF.

V is TRBV4-3 and J is TRBJ2-3; weak D call: TRBD2 (5 bases). The CDR3 totals 16 residues. Looked up from germline, CDR1 is LGHNA and CDR2 is YSLEER. Trimming removed 4 bases at V and 1 base at J, with 15 bases between. This chain's CDR3 is CASSPGRGGGTDTQYF. The CDR3 DNA sequence: TGCGCCAGCAGCCCCGGTCGGGGTGGGGGCACAGATACGCAGTATTTT.

This clone was seen a handful of times. The genes are TRBV4-1 and TRBJ1-1, with 10 bases that match TRBD1. The germline V gene has CDR1 MGHRA and CDR2 YSYEKL. The CDR3 consists of 14 residues. V lost 4 bases and J lost 7; bases outside the gene matches: 6. CDR3 sequence (DNA): TGCGCCAGCAGCCGCCAGGACAGGGGGGATGAAGCTTTCTTT. Amino acids: CASSRQDRGDEAFF.

The chain is built from TRBV18 and TRBJ1-2; D is perhaps TRBD1 (5 bases). Between the trimmed V and J ends, which lost 6 bases and 2 bases, there was a span of 16 bases. Per germline, CDR1 KGHSH and CDR2 LQKENI. The CDR3 spans 15 residues. The CDR3: CASSGFQGSNYGYTF. In DNA, the CDR3 is TGTGCCAGCTCTGGTTTTCAGGGCTCCAACTATGGCTACACCTTC.